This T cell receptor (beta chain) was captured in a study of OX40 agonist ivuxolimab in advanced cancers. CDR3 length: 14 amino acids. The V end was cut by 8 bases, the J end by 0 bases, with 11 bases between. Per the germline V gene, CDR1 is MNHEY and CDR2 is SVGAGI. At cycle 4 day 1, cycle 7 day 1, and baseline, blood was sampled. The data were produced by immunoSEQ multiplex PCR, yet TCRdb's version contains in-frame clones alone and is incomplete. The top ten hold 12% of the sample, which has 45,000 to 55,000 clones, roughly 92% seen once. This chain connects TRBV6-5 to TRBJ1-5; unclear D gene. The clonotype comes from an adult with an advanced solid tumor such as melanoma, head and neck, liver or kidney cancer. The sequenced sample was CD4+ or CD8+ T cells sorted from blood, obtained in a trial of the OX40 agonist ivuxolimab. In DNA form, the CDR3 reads TGTGCCAGCTCCATCCTGTATAGCAATCAGCCCCAGCATTTT. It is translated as CASSILYSNQPQHF.